This TCR beta chain comes out of a study of cytomegalovirus exposure and HLA in healthy donors. Findings of the study overall: The likely origin of a cluster of highly shared sequence variants was a sequencing artifact. The authors later found most CMV-associated TCR beta chains appeared HLA-restricted. For most TCR beta V segments, an earlier analysis put the productive rate at about 90% or about 30% of the time.

Concerning this clone: As yet, its antigen is unknown.

The PCR made use of 60 Vbeta and 13 Jbeta primers. Some clones are missing from TCRdb's copy, which holds only in-frame ones; the method was immunoSEQ multiplex PCR. The profile shows about 100,000 clones, more than 75% of them singletons. Sample: PBMCs. The sequence was collected from a woman between 45 and 65 years old in good health and CMV-seropositive.

CDR3 sequence (DNA): TGTGCCTGGAGTGGGACAGGGAGGAACACTGAAGCTTTCTTT. Translation gives CAWSGTGRNTEAFF. The chain uses TRBV30 and TRBJ1-1, with 8 bases matching TRBD1. This CDR3 spans 14 amino acids. Germline assignment: CDR1 GTSNPN and CDR2 SVGIG (reference sequence). J was trimmed by 1 base and V by 1 base; bases with no gene match: 2.